This is a list of T cell receptor beta chains from one sample in a study of blood T cell repertoires in COVID-19. Assay used: immunoSEQ multiplex PCR; TCRdb lists only in-frame clones, some missing. The sample consists of about 320,000 clones, around 90% of them appearing once. The material sequenced was PBMCs or T cells enriched from blood (not recorded which). The receptors here all came from a man between 60 and 70 years old who had recovered from COVID-19. Each CDR3 is given with its conserved first and last residue. D genes are given only for firm matches. Size tells how often a clone was seen (once, few, many) or the class of an expanded clone, and some rows leave it out.

v_call	j_call	d_call	clone_size	cdr3_aa	cdr3_nt
TRBV19	TRBJ2-7	TRBD2	few	CASSTKRLAGGYYEQYF	TGTGCCAGTAGCACAAAAAGACTAGCGGGAGGATATTACGAGCAGTACTTC
TRBV19	TRBJ1-1	TRBD1	-	CASSIWTGGNTEAFF	TGTGCCAGTAGTATTTGGACAGGGGGGAACACTGAAGCTTTCTTT
TRBV11-2	TRBJ2-3	TRBD1	-	CASSSRQGGTDTQYF	TGTGCCAGCAGCTCTCGACAGGGTGGCACAGATACGCAGTATTTT
TRBV18	TRBJ1-3	-	-	CASSPVRDTSGNTIYF	TGTGCCAGCTCACCAGTTCGGGACACCTCTGGAAACACCATATATTTT
TRBV7-9	TRBJ1-1	-	-	CASILMNTEAFF	TGTGCCAGCATCCTTATGAACACTGAAGCTTTCTTT
TRBV27	TRBJ2-2	TRBD1	-	CASRKPGQGDTGELFF	TGTGCCAGCAGAAAACCGGGACAGGGGGACACCGGGGAGCTGTTTTTT
TRBV19	TRBJ2-7	-	-	CASSLTAGTQYEQYF	TGTGCCAGTAGTCTTACCGCCGGGACACAGTACGAGCAGTACTTC
TRBV11-2	TRBJ1-1	-	-	CASSLIAAQTLTEAFF	TGTGCCAGCAGCTTAATAGCGGCACAAACCCTGACTGAAGCTTTCTTT
TRBV2	TRBJ2-7	-	-	CASSEALQGRYEQYF	TGTGCCAGCAGTGAAGCGCTACAGGGCAGATACGAGCAGTACTTC
TRBV11-2	TRBJ2-7	TRBD1	-	CASSLAGTGNEQYF	TGTGCCAGCAGTTTGGCCGGGACAGGTAACGAGCAGTACTTC
TRBV4-3	TRBJ2-1	TRBD2	-	CASSQARGLATNEQFF	TGCGCCAGCAGCCAAGCCCGGGGACTAGCTACAAATGAGCAGTTCTTC
TRBV10-1	TRBJ2-1	TRBD2	-	CASSVAGGPDEQFF	TGCGCCAGCAGTGTAGCGGGAGGGCCCGATGAGCAGTTCTTC
TRBV28	TRBJ2-2	TRBD2	-	CASSFAGGGNTGELFF	TGTGCCAGCAGTTTTGCGGGGGGCGGTAACACCGGGGAGCTGTTTTTT
TRBV19	TRBJ1-5	-	-	CASSILGEGQPQHF	TGTGCCAGTAGTATCCTGGGGGAGGGTCAGCCCCAGCATTTT
TRBV28	TRBJ2-1	TRBD2	-	CASSRHGVAGYNEQFF	TGTGCCAGCAGTCGTCACGGAGTAGCGGGATACAATGAGCAGTTCTTC
TRBV11-3	TRBJ2-1	-	-	CASSDPRGRWSNEQFF	TGTGCCAGCAGCGACCCTCGGGGGAGGTGGAGCAATGAGCAGTTCTTC
TRBV7-6	TRBJ1-6	TRBD1	-	CASSSRDSYNSPLHF	TGTGCCAGCAGCAGCCGGGACAGCTATAATTCACCCCTCCACTTT
TRBV29-1	TRBJ2-1	-	-	CSVRDNEQFF	TGCAGCGTCCGGGACAATGAGCAGTTCTTC
TRBV7-9	TRBJ1-6	-	-	CASSPGERVDSPLHF	TGTGCCAGCAGCCCCGGCGAGAGGGTCGATTCACCCCTCCACTTT
TRBV6-2/TRBV6-3	TRBJ2-7	TRBD2	-	CASSSTGTSRTGQYF	TGTGCCAGCAGTTCCACCGGGACTAGCAGGACGGGGCAGTACTTC
TRBV11-2	TRBJ2-5	TRBD2	-	CASSLGFTSGPGETQYF	TGTGCCAGCAGCTTAGGGTTCACTAGCGGACCTGGGGAGACCCAGTACTTC
TRBV7-3	TRBJ2-7	TRBD1	-	CASSSGQALEQYF	TGTGCCAGCAGCAGCGGACAGGCCCTCGAGCAGTACTTC
TRBV9	TRBJ1-1	TRBD1	-	CASSHGQGAAPNTEAFF	TGTGCCAGCAGCCACGGACAGGGGGCGGCCCCTAACACTGAAGCTTTCTTT
TRBV5-4	TRBJ2-1	-	-	CASSVLGIYNEQFF	TGTGCCAGCAGCGTACTAGGGATCTACAATGAGCAGTTCTTC
TRBV5-1	TRBJ2-3	-	-	CASSVRLASTDTQYF	TGCGCCAGCAGCGTCAGGCTAGCTTCCACAGATACGCAGTATTTT
TRBV2	TRBJ2-7	TRBD2	-	CASSVVATGTSGSVQYF	TGTGCCAGCAGTGTGGTTGCAACCGGGACTAGCGGGAGCGTGCAGTACTTC
TRBV12-3/TRBV12-4	TRBJ2-7	TRBD1	-	CASSPGHRGLYF	TGTGCCAGCAGTCCAGGCCACAGGGGCCTATACTTC
TRBV5-1	TRBJ1-1	-	-	CASSLGQSPNTEAFF	TGCGCCAGCAGCTTGGGACAGAGTCCGAACACTGAAGCTTTCTTT
TRBV30	TRBJ1-1	-	-	CAWSAPSPTTNTEAFF	TGTGCCTGGAGTGCTCCTTCCCCGACAACGAACACTGAAGCTTTCTTT
TRBV5-1	TRBJ1-1	-	-	CASSLERDTEAFF	TGCGCCAGCAGCTTGGAGCGGGACACTGAAGCTTTCTTT
TRBV29-1	TRBJ2-3	TRBD1	-	CSVGQGADTQYF	TGCAGCGTAGGACAGGGGGCAGATACGCAGTATTTT
TRBV11-2	TRBJ2-5	TRBD1	once	CASSPGTGLETQYF	TGTGCCAGCAGCCCAGGGACAGGGTTAGAGACCCAGTACTTC
TRBV5-1	TRBJ2-1	-	-	CASSISGNYNEQFF	TGCGCCAGCAGCATTAGCGGAAACTACAATGAGCAGTTCTTC
TRBV24-1	TRBJ2-5	TRBD1	-	CATSDLGPGGRETQYF	TGTGCCACCAGTGATTTGGGGCCAGGGGGCAGGGAGACCCAGTACTTC
TRBV19	TRBJ1-1	-	few	CASSLTPAGTEAFF	TGTGCCAGTAGTCTGACCCCGGCGGGCACTGAAGCTTTCTTT
TRBV5-1	TRBJ2-1	-	few	CASSPLRTGGNNEQFF	TGCGCCAGCAGCCCTCTCCGGACCGGAGGTAACAATGAGCAGTTCTTC
TRBV10-1	TRBJ2-1	TRBD2	-	CASSSGTSGINEQFF	TGCGCCAGCAGTTCCGGGACTAGCGGGATCAATGAGCAGTTCTTC
TRBV5-1	TRBJ1-6	-	-	CASSLFSSYNSPLHF	TGCGCCAGCAGCTTATTTAGCTCCTATAATTCACCCCTCCACTTT
TRBV20-1	TRBJ2-3	TRBD2	-	CSASAGTMYVTQYF	TGCAGTGCTAGTGCCGGGACTATGTATGTTACGCAGTATTTT
TRBV24-1	TRBJ2-3	-	-	CATSGGPPDTQYF	TGTGCCACCAGTGGAGGGCCCCCAGATACGCAGTATTTT
TRBV7-9	TRBJ1-5	TRBD1	-	CASSLSGGSNQPQHF	TGTGCCAGCAGCTTATCAGGGGGCAGCAATCAGCCCCAGCATTTT
TRBV19	TRBJ1-2	TRBD1	-	CASSALQGRASYGYTF	TGTGCCAGTAGTGCTCTACAGGGGCGAGCTTCCTATGGCTACACCTTC
TRBV5-5	TRBJ1-2	-	-	CASSFWGDGYTF	TGTGCCAGCAGCTTTTGGGGAGATGGCTACACCTTC
TRBV28	TRBJ2-7	-	-	CASSSVYEQYF	TGTGCCAGCAGTTCCGTCTACGAGCAGTACTTC
TRBV4-3	TRBJ2-7	-	-	CASSQELISYAQYF	TGCGCCAGCAGCCAAGAACTGATCTCCTACGCGCAGTACTTC
TRBV6-5	TRBJ1-4	-	-	CASSYSGQPNEKLFF	TGTGCCAGCAGTTACTCTGGGCAGCCTAATGAAAAACTGTTTTTT
TRBV28	TRBJ1-2	TRBD1	-	CASSSQGGSGGYTF	TGTGCCAGCAGTAGCCAGGGGGGATCGGGCGGCTACACCTTC
TRBV6-1	TRBJ1-1	-	-	CASSDRGGVTEAFF	TGTGCCAGCAGTGACAGGGGTGGGGTCACTGAAGCTTTCTTT
TRBV27	TRBJ2-7	TRBD1	-	CASSLSWDRGLYEQYF	TGTGCCAGCAGTTTATCCTGGGACAGGGGTTTATACGAGCAGTACTTC
TRBV9	TRBJ2-1	TRBD2	-	CATASGLAENEQFF	TGTGCCACCGCGTCGGGACTAGCGGAGAATGAGCAGTTCTTC
TRBV3-1/TRBV3-2	TRBJ1-1	-	-	CASSHLGLPNTEAFF	TGTGCCAGCAGCCATTTGGGACTCCCGAACACTGAAGCTTTCTTT
TRBV27	TRBJ2-1	TRBD2	-	CASSLSAGYHNEQFF	TGTGCCAGCAGTTTATCAGCGGGATATCACAATGAGCAGTTCTTC